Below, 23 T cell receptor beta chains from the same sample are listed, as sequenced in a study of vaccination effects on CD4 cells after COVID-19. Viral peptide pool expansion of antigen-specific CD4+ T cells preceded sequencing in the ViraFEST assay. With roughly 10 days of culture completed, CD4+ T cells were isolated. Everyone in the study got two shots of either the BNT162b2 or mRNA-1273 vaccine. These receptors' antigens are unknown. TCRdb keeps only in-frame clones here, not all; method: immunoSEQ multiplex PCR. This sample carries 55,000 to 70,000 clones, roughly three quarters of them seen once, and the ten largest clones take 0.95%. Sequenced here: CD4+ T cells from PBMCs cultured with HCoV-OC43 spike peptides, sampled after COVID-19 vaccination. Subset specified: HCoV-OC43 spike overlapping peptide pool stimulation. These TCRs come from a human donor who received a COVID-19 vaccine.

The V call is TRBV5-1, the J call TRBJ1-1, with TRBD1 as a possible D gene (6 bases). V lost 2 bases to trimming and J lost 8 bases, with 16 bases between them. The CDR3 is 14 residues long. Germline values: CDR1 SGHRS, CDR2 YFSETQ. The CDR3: CASSFTGGAGEAFF. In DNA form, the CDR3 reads TGCGCCAGCAGCTTTACTGGGGGGGCAGGAGAAGCTTTCTTT.

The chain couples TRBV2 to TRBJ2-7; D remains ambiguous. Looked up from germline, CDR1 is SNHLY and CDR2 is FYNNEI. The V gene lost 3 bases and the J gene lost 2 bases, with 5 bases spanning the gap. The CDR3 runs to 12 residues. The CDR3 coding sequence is TGTGCCAGCAGTGATATGACCTACGAGCAGTACGTC. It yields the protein CASSDMTYEQYV.

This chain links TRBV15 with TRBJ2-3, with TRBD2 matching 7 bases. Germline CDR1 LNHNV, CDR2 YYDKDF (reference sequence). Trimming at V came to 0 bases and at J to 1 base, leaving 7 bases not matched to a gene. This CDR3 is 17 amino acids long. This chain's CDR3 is CATSRDRSGVRTDTQYF. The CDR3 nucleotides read TGTGCCACCAGCAGAGATAGAAGCGGGGTACGCACAGATACGCAGTATTTT.

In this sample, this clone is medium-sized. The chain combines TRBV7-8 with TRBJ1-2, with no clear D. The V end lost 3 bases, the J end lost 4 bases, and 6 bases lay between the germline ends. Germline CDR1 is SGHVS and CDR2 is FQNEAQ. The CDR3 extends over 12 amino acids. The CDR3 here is CASSFDAYGYTF. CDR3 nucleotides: TGTGCCAGCAGCTTCGACGCCTATGGCTACACCTTC.

This chain's CDR3 is CASRASRDVDTQYF. In nucleotides, the CDR3 is TGTGCAAGTCGAGCGTCCCGGGACGTGGATACGCAGTATTTT. The chain carries TRBV12-2 and TRBJ2-3. TRBV12-2 corresponds to a pseudogene. This CDR3 is 14 amino acids long.

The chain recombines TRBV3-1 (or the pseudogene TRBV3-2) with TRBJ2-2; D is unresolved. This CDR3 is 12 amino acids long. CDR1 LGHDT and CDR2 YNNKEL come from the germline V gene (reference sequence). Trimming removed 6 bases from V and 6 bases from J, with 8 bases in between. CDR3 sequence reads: CASSTRPGELFF. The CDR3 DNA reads TGTGCCAGCAGTACACGTCCCGGGGAGCTGTTTTTT.

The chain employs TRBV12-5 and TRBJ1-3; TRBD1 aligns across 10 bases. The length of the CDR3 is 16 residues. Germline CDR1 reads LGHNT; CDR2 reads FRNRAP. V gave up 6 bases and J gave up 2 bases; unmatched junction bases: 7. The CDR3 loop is CASGDTGTGAGNTIYF. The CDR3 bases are TGTGCTAGTGGCGACACGGGGACAGGGGCTGGAAACACCATATATTTT.

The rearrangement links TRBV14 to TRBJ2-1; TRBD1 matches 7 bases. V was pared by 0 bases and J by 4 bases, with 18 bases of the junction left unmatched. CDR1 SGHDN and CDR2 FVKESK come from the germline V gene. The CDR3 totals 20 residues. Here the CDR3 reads CASSQDTGGRGQFKYNEQFF. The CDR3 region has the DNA TGTGCCAGCAGCCAAGATACGGGCGGACGGGGACAGTTCAAGTACAATGAGCAGTTCTTC.

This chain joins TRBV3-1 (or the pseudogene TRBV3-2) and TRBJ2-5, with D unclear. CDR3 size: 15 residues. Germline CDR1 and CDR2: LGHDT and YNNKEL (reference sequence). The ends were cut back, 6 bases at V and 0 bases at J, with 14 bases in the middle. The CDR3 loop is CASSPTGPNQETQYF. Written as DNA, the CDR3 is TGTGCCAGCAGTCCAACCGGGCCAAACCAAGAGACCCAGTACTTC.

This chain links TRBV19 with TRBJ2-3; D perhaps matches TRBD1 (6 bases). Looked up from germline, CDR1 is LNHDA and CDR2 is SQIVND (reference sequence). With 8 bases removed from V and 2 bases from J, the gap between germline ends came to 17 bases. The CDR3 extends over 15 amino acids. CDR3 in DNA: TGTGCCAGTGGGACGTTGGGACAAACCACAGATACGCAGTATTTT. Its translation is CASGTLGQTTDTQYF.

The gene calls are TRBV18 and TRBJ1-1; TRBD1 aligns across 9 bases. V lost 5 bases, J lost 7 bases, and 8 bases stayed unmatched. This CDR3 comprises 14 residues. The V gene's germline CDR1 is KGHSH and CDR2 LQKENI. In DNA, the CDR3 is TGTGCCAGCTCAGCACAGGGGGCTCGGAATGAAGCTTTCTTT. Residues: CASSAQGARNEAFF.

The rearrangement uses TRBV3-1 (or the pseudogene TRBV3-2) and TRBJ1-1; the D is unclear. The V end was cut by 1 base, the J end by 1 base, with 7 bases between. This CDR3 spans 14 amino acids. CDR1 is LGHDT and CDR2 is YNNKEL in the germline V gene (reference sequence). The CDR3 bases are TGTGCCAGCAGCCAAGTAATATCGAACACTGAAGCTTTCTTT. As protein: CASSQVISNTEAFF.

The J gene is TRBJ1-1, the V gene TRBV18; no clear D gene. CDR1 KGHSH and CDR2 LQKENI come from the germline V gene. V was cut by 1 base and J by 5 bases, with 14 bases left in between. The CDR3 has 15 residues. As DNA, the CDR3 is TGTGCCAGCTCACCACGGCTTACAAGGGAGACTGAAGCTTTCTTT. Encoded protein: CASSPRLTRETEAFF.

CDR3 region: CASSQEGTVNGGYTF. CDR3 in DNA: TGCGCCAGCAGCCAAGAGGGGACAGTTAATGGTGGCTACACCTTC. This chain joins TRBV4-3 and TRBJ1-2, with TRBD1 matching over 7 bases. After removal of 0 bases from V and 7 bases from J, the junction contained 8 bases not matched to a gene. Germline CDR1 and CDR2: LGHNA and YSLEER. The CDR3 has 15 residues.

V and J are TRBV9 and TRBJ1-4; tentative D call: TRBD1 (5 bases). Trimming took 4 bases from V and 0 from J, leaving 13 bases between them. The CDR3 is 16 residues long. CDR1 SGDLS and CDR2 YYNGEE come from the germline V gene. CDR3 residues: CASSISRGATNEKLFF. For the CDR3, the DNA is TGTGCCAGCAGCATCTCACGGGGGGCAACTAATGAAAAACTGTTTTTT. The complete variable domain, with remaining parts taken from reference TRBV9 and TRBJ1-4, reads DSGVTQTPKHLITATGQRVTLRCSPRSGDLSVYWYQQSLDQGLQFLIQYYNGEERAKGNILERFSAQQFPDLHSELNLSSLELGDSALYFCASSISRGATNEKLFFGSGTQLSVL.

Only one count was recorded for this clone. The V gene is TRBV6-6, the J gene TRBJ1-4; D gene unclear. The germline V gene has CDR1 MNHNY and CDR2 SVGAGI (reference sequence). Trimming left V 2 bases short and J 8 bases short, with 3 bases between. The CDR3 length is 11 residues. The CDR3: CASSYEEKLFF. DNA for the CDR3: TGTGCCAGCAGTTACGAGGAAAAACTGTTTTTT.

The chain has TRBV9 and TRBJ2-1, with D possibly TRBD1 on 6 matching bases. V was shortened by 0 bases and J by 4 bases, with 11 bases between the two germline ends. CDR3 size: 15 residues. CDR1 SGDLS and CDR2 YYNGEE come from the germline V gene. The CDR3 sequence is CASSVGDTHYNEQFF. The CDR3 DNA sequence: TGTGCCAGCAGCGTAGGGGACACACATTACAATGAGCAGTTCTTC.

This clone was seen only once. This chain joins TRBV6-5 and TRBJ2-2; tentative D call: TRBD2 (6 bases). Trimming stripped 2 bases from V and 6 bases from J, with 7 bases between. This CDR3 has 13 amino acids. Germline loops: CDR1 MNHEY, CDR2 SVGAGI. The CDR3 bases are TGTGCCAGCAGTTACGGCGGGGCCGGGGAGCTGTTTTTT. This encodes CASSYGGAGELFF.

The CDR3 is CAIRGPLGAGEETQYF. The CDR3, as DNA: TGTGCCATCAGGGGGCCCTTGGGAGCGGGGGAGGAGACCCAGTACTTC. The genes are TRBV10-3 and TRBJ2-5, with TRBD2 identical over 8 bases. The J segment lost 5 bases and the V segment lost 6 bases, leaving 14 bases of the junction unmatched. There are 16 residues in the CDR3. From germline, CDR1 is ENHRY and CDR2 SYGVKD.

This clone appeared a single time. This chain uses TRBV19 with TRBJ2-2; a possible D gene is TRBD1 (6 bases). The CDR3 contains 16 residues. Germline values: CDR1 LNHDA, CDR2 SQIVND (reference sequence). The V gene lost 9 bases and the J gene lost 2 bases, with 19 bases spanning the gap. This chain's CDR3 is CASTEYGQLNTGELFF. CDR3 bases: TGTGCCAGCACCGAATACGGACAGCTAAACACCGGGGAGCTGTTTTTT.

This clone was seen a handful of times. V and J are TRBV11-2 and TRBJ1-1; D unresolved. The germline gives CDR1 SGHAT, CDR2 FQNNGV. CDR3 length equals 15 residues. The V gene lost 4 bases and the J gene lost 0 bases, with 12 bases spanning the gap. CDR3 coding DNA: TGTGCCAGCAGCTCCTCCCGGGAGGTGAACACTGAAGCTTTCTTT. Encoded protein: CASSSSREVNTEAFF.

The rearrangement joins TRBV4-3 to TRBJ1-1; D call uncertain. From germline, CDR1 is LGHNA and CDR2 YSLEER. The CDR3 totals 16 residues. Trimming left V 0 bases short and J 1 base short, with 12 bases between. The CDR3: CASSQEFWVWNTEAFF. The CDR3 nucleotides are TGCGCCAGCAGCCAAGAGTTCTGGGTTTGGAACACTGAAGCTTTCTTT.

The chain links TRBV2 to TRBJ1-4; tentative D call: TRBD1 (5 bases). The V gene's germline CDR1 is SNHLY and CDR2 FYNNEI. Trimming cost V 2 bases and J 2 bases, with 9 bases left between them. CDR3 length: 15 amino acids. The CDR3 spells CASSEQGGTNEKLFF. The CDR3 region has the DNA TGTGCCAGCAGTGAACAGGGAGGGACTAATGAAAAACTGTTTTTT.